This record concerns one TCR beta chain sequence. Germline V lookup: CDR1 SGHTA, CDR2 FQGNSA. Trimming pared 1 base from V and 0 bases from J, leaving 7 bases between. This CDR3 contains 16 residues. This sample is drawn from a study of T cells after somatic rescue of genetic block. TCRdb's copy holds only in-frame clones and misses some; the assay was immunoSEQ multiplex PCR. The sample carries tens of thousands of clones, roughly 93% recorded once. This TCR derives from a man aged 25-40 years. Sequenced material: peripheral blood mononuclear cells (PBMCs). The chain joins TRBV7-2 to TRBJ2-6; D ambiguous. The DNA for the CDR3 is TGTGCCAGCAGCTTAGGCGGTGGCTCTGGGGCCAACGTCCTGACTTTC. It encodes CASSLGGGSGANVLTF. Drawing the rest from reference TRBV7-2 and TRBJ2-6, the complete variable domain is GAGVSQSPSNKVTEKGKDVELRCDPISGHTALYWYRQSLGQGLEFLIYFQGNSAPDKSGLPSDRFSAERTGGSVSTLTIQRTQQEDSAVYLCASSLGGGSGANVLTFGAGSRLTVL.